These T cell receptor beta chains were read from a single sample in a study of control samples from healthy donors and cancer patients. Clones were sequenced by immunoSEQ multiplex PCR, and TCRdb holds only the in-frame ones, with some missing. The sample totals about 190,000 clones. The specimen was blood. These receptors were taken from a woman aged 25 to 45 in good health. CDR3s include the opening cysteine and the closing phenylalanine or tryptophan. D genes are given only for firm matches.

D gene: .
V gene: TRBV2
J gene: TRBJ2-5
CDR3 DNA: TGTGCCAGCAGTGAGGTTGGGCGGAGGTACCAAGAGACCCAGTACTTC
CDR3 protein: CASSEVGRRYQETQYF

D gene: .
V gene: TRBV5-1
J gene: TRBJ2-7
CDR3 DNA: TGCGCCAGCAGCCAACAGGGAAAGATTGGCTCCGAGCAGTACTTC
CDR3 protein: CASSQQGKIGSEQYF

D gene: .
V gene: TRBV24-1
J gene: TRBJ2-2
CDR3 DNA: TGTGCCACCAGTGTTCCTAAGGGGCAGAGTAGCACCGGGGAGCTGTTTTTT
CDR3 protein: CATSVPKGQSSTGELFF

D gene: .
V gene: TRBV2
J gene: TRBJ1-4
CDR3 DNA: TGTGCCAGCAGTGTGCGGAGGGCAACTAATGAAAAACTGTTTTTT
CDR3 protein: CASSVRRATNEKLFF

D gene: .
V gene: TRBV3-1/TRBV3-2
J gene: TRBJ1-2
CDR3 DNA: TGTGCCAGCACCCCGTCACGGGAGCGGAACTATGGCTACACCTTC
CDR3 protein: CASTPSRERNYGYTF

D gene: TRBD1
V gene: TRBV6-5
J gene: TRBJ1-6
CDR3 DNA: TGTGCCAGCAGTAAATCCGGGACAGGAGATTCACCCCTCCACTTT
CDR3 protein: CASSKSGTGDSPLHF

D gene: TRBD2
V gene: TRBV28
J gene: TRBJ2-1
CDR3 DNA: TGTGCCAGCAGTTTACTAGCGGGGCTCTACAATGAGCAGTTCTTC
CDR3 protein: CASSLLAGLYNEQFF

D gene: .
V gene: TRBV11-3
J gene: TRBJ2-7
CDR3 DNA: TGTGCCAGCAGCTTAGACAGCGAGCAGTACTTC
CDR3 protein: CASSLDSEQYF

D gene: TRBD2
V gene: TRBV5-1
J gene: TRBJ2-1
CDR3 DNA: TGCGCCAGCAGCTTGCGGGGGGGCCAAAATGAGCAGTTCTTC
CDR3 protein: CASSLRGGQNEQFF

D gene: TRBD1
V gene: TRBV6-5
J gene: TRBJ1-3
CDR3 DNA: TGTGCCAGCACCGCAGACAGGGGGCTTGGAAACACCATATATTTT
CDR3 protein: CASTADRGLGNTIYF

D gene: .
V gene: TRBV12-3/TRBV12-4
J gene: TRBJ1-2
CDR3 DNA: TGTGCCAGCAGTTGGGGGGATGGCTACACCTTC
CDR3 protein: CASSWGDGYTF

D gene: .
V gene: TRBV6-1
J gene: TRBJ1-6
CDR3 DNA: TGTGCCAGCAGTGAAAGGGTCAGGGGCAGTTCACCCCTCCACTTT
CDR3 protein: CASSERVRGSSPLHF

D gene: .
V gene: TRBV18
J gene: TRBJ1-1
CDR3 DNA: TGTGCCAGCTCACCACGCGAAAGGGTAGACACTGAAGCTTTCTTT
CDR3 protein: CASSPRERVDTEAFF

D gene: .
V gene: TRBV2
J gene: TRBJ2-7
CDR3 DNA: TGTGCCAGCAGTTTTGGTTACGAGCAGTACTTC
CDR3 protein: CASSFGYEQYF

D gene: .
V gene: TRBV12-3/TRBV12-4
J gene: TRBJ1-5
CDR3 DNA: TGTGCCAGCAGTTTTGGGGGGAATCAGCCCCAGCATTTT
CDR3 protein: CASSFGGNQPQHF

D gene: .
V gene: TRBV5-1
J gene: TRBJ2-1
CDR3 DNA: TGCGCCAGCAGCGTGGAGAGGGCCCCCTCTTTGGGGCAGTTCTTC
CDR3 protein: CASSVERAPSLGQFF

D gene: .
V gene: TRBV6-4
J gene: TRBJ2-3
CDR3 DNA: TGTGCCAGCAGTGACTCCGCGGGGACAGATACGCAGTATTTT
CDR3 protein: CASSDSAGTDTQYF

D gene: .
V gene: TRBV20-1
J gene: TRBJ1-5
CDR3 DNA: TGCAGTGCTAGTGGCGTAAATAGCAATCAGCCCCAGCATTTT
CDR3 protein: CSASGVNSNQPQHF

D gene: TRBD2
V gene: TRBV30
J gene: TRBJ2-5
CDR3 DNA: TGTGCCTGGAGCAGGGGGACTAGCGGGGGGATCCAGTACTTC
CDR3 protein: CAWSRGTSGGIQYF

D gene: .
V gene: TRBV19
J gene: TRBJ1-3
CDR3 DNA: TGTGCCAGTCGCTCAGTGGCTGCTGGAAACACCATATATTTT
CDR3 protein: CASRSVAAGNTIYF

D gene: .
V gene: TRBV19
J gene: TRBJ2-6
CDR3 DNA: TGTGCCAGTAGTACACAGACGATCTCTGGGGCCAACGTCCTGACTTTC
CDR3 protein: CASSTQTISGANVLTF

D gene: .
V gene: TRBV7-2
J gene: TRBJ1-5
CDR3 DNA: TGTGCCAGCAGCTTATGGCCCGATCAGCCCCAGCATTTT
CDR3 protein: CASSLWPDQPQHF

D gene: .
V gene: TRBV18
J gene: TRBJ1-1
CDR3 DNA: TGTGCCAGCTCACCGGCGCGGACGGGGACTGAAGCTTTCTTT
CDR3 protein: CASSPARTGTEAFF